Below are 30 T cell receptor beta chains sequenced from a single sample in a study of Graves' ophthalmopathy and Graves' hyperthyroidism. Beta-chain TCR CDR3 regions were amplified from RNA transcripts. Amplification began with first-round RT-PCR using HTBI primers, then second-round multiplex PCR was performed. One entry per CDR3 protein, called by TCRdb with MiXCR from the multiplex PCR reads. The sample has hundreds of thousands of distinct CDR3 sequences; 45% are singletons. The sequencing sample was made of peripheral blood. Receptors originate from an adult man with Graves' ophthalmopathy.

The chain employs TRBV5-6 and TRBJ1-5, with D possibly matching TRBD1 (5 bases). The CDR3 length is 13 residues. The germline V gene encodes CDR1 SGHDT and CDR2 YYEEEE. V gave up 0 bases and J gave up 9 bases, with 10 bases separating them. CDR3 in amino acids: CASSLAGARPQHF. CDR3 nucleotides: TGTGCCAGCAGCTTGGCCGGGGCCCGGCCCCAGCATTTT.

The rearrangement links TRBV5-5 to TRBJ1-2; D gene ambiguous. The CDR3 spans 13 residues. CDR1 and CDR2 from the germline V gene are SGHKS and YYEKEE (reference sequence). The V end was cut by 10 bases, the J end by 8 bases, with 21 bases between. The CDR3 DNA is TGTGCCGGCCCGGGGAAGAACCCCAACGGCTACACCTTC. This encodes CAGPGKNPNGYTF.

As concerns this clonotype: Germline and junction disagree at one end, which may indicate a read error. The chain joins TRBV4-1 to TRBJ1-2; 8 bases agree with TRBD1. Germline V gene sequence: CDR1 MGHRA, CDR2 YSYEKL. This CDR3 spans 13 amino acids. The CDR3 sequence: CASTPGQVYGYTF. CDR3 coding DNA: TGTGCCAGCACCCCGGGACAGGTCTATGGCTACACCTTC.

This clonotype was counted only a few times. V usage is TRBV13 and J usage is TRBJ1-2, with TRBD1 matching 8 bases. Germline V gene sequence: CDR1 PRHDT, CDR2 FYEKMQ (reference sequence). This CDR3 is built from 17 residues. Trimming at V came to 5 bases and at J to 1 base, leaving 12 bases not matched to a gene. This CDR3 reads CASSPNTGQEINYGYTF. The CDR3 nucleotides are TGTGCCAGCAGCCCAAACACGGGACAGGAGATTAACTATGGCTACACCTTC.

The chain uses TRBV4-1 and TRBJ1-2; 8 positions match TRBD1. In germline, CDR1 is MGHRA, CDR2 YSYEKL. The CDR3 has 16 residues. V lost 1 base to trimming and J lost 1 base; unmatched junction nucleotides: 5. The CDR3 sequence is CASSQAPRGLNYGYTF. The CDR3 nucleotides read TGCGCCAGCAGCCAAGCTCCCAGGGGGCTTAACTATGGCTACACCTTC.

The sample holds one count of this clonotype. The final CDR3 position lacks the conserved phenylalanine or tryptophan, pointing to a likely read error. This chain links TRBV12-3 or TRBV12-4 with TRBJ1-6, with D possibly TRBD1 on 5 matching bases. V was clipped by 2 bases and J by 6 bases, with 8 bases between them. The CDR3 contains 14 residues. In nucleotides, the CDR3 is TGTGCCAGCAGTTTAACCCAGGGTAATTCACCCCTCCACCTT. This codes for CASSLTQGNSPLHL.

This clonotype was recorded once. The CDR3 DNA reads TGTGCCAGCTCGCCCAGGGAAGGCGAGCAGTACTTC. Translation: CASSPREGEQYF. The V gene is TRBV18, the J gene TRBJ2-7; D is possibly TRBD1 (5 bases). Germline V gives CDR1 KGHSH, CDR2 LQKENI. Trimming removed 6 bases at V and 6 bases at J, with 12 bases between. The CDR3 covers 12 residues. Supplemented by reference TRBV18 and TRBJ2-7, the full variable domain reads NAGVMQNPRHLVRRRGQEARLRCSPMKGHSHVYWYRQLPEEGLKFMVYLQKENIIDESGMPKERFSAEFPKEGPSILRIQQVVRGDSAAYFCASSPREGEQYFGPGTRLTVT.

This clonotype was seen only a few times. The chain employs TRBV5-1 and TRBJ1-2; D ambiguous. The germline V and J ends were trimmed by 0 bases and 8 bases, with 8 bases remaining between them. The germline V gene has CDR1 SGHRS and CDR2 YFSETQ. The CDR3 runs 12 residues. The CDR3 sequence is CASSLEGLGYTF. The CDR3 coding sequence is TGCGCCAGCAGCTTGGAAGGGCTCGGCTACACCTTC.

The chain uses TRBV5-6 and TRBJ1-6; D is unresolved. This CDR3 has 15 amino acids. Trimming shortened V by 0 bases and J by 2 bases, and 6 bases separated the two germline ends. Germline lookup yields CDR1 SGHDT and CDR2 YYEEEE. This chain's CDR3 is CASSLASTYNSPLHF. In DNA form, the CDR3 reads TGTGCCAGCAGCTTGGCGTCCACCTATAATTCACCCCTCCACTTT.

The J gene is TRBJ2-2, the V gene TRBV10-2; TRBD2 aligns across 8 bases. V gave up 6 bases and J gave up 4 bases; unmatched junction bases: 4. The germline V gene has CDR1 WSHSY and CDR2 SAAADI. This CDR3 is 14 amino acids long. The CDR3 DNA follows: TGCGCCAGCAGGAAGCGGGAGAGCACCGGGGAGCTGTTTTTT. This codes for CASRKRESTGELFF.

J is TRBJ2-7 and V is TRBV5-6; TRBD1 matches at 9 bases. V shed 6 bases, J shed 3 bases, and the junction held 10 bases outside the gene matches. Germline V gives CDR1 SGHDT, CDR2 YYEEEE. The CDR3 runs to 15 residues. The CDR3 DNA reads TGTGCCAGCACCTCGGTCGGGGGACAGGGCTACGAGCAGTACTTC. Translated: CASTSVGGQGYEQYF. Full variable domain (rest looked up from reference TRBV5-6 and TRBJ2-7): DAGVTQSPTHLIKTRGQQVTLRCSPKSGHDTVSWYQQALGQGPQFIFQYYEEEERQRGNFPDRFSGHQFPNYSSELNVNALLLGDSALYLCASTSVGGQGYEQYFGPGTRLTVT.

The chain has TRBV7-2 and TRBJ2-5, with 8 bases identical to TRBD1. With the DNA end fitting TRBJ2-7 better, the J assignment may be wrong. The CDR3 is 15 amino acids. The V gene's germline CDR1 is SGHTA and CDR2 FQGNSA. CDR3 nucleotides: TGTGCCAGCCTACCAACACAGGGGGAGAACTACGAGCAGTACTTC. Translation gives CASLPTQGENYEQYF.

This clonotype was seen a single time. V gene TRBV20-1 combines with J gene TRBJ1-6; D gene unclear. The V end was cut by 0 bases, the J end by 2 bases, with 11 bases between. Germline V lookup: CDR1 DFQATT, CDR2 SNEGSKA (reference sequence). The CDR3 sequence is 16 residues long. The DNA of the CDR3 is TGCAGTGCTAGAGATCTAGGTGCCCCCTATAATTCACCCCTCCACTTT. Encoded protein: CSARDLGAPYNSPLHF.

V is TRBV20-1 and J is TRBJ1-2, with unresolved D. Germline CDR1 and CDR2: DFQATT and SNEGSKA (reference sequence). CDR3 length: 14 amino acids. Between the trimmed V and J ends, which lost 3 bases and 2 bases, there was a span of 13 bases. CDR3: CSASPPGINYGYTF. The DNA of the CDR3 is TGCAGTGCTAGTCCTCCAGGAATCAACTATGGCTACACCTTC.

The genes are TRBV5-1 and TRBJ1-4, with unresolved D. Trimming took 1 base from V and 4 from J, leaving 8 bases between them. The germline gives CDR1 SGHRS, CDR2 YFSETQ. The length of the CDR3 is 14 residues. CDR3 sequence: CASSLQGINEKLFF. CDR3 bases: TGCGCCAGCAGCTTGCAAGGGATTAATGAAAAACTGTTTTTT.

The chain couples TRBV11-2 to TRBJ2-7, with 8 bases that match TRBD1. The CDR3 is made up of 15 amino acids. Germline-derived CDR1 and CDR2 are SGHAT and FQNNGV. V trimming: 4 bases; J trimming: 4 bases; junction bases outside the gene matches: 9. The CDR3 DNA reads TGTGCCAGCAGCTCGGTGACAGGGGTAAAGTACGAGCAGTACTTC. As protein: CASSSVTGVKYEQYF.

V gene TRBV10-3 combines with J gene TRBJ2-6; weak D call: TRBD1 (7 bases). V was cut by 0 bases and J by 0 bases, with 15 bases left in between. Germline CDR1 ENHRY, CDR2 SYGVKD. This CDR3 is built from 19 residues. The CDR3 here is CAISESNRGGPSGANVLTF. The DNA of the CDR3 is TGTGCCATCAGTGAGTCGAACAGGGGAGGCCCCTCTGGGGCCAACGTCCTGACTTTC.

In regard to this clonotype: One end of the junction is discordant with germline, which a read error may explain. The chain links TRBV12-3 or TRBV12-4 to TRBJ1-4; 9 bases line up with TRBD1. The CDR3 sequence is 14 residues long. CDR3 in DNA: TGTGCCAGCAGCCCCGGGACAGGGAATGAAAAACTGGTTTTT. Translating it yields CASSPGTGNEKLVF.

The rearrangement joins TRBV6-1 to TRBJ1-1; D is uncertain. Germline CDR1 and CDR2: MNHNS and SASEGT. CDR3 length: 13 residues. The V gene lost 5 bases and the J gene lost 4 bases, with 11 bases spanning the gap. The CDR3 reads CASSLNYATEAFF. The DNA of the CDR3 is TGTGCCAGCAGTTTGAATTATGCCACTGAAGCTTTCTTT.

V and J are TRBV20-1 and TRBJ2-5; 11 nucleotides match TRBD2. V lost 3 bases, J lost 5 bases, and 8 bases stayed unmatched. There are 15 residues in the CDR3. Germline loops: CDR1 DFQATT, CDR2 SNEGSKA (reference sequence). The CDR3: CSARTSGVPPETQYF. CDR3 DNA: TGCAGTGCTAGGACTAGCGGGGTCCCACCGGAGACCCAGTACTTC.

The rearrangement links TRBV13 to TRBJ1-5; the D is unclear. Looked up from germline, CDR1 is PRHDT and CDR2 is FYEKMQ (reference sequence). The CDR3 contains 13 residues. V lost 6 bases and J 2 bases, leaving 8 bases between the germline ends. The CDR3: CASSHQGNQPQHF. In DNA, the CDR3 is TGTGCCAGCAGTCATCAGGGCAATCAGCCCCAGCATTTT.

The rearrangement uses TRBV7-8 and TRBJ2-2, with TRBD2 matching over 10 bases. The germline V gene has CDR1 SGHVS and CDR2 FQNEAQ. The CDR3 runs to 16 residues. The J segment lost 11 bases and the V segment lost 1 base, leaving 10 bases of the junction unmatched. This CDR3 reads CASSLGGTSALGELFF. The CDR3 bases are TGTGCCAGCAGCTTAGGCGGGACTAGCGCCTTAGGAGAGCTGTTTTTT.

This clonotype was seen at least ten times. The chain employs TRBV29-1 and TRBJ1-2, with D perhaps TRBD1 (5 bases). V lost 4 bases and J lost 4, with 13 bases in between. The CDR3 runs 13 residues. CDR1 and CDR2 (germline): SQVTM, ANQGSEA. The DNA of the CDR3 is TGCAGCGTTGTAAGGGGATCAAGCTATGGCTACACCTTC. Residues: CSVVRGSSYGYTF.

With respect to this clonotype: The junction differs from germline at one of its ends, possibly a read error. The genes are TRBV5-4 and TRBJ1-1; possibly TRBD1 for D (5 bases). The CDR3 has 16 residues. Germline V lookup: CDR1 SGHNT, CDR2 YYREEE (reference sequence). The CDR3 bases are TGCGCCAGCAGCCACCACATTGACAGCTCCAACACTGAAGCTTTCTTT. Translating gives CASSHHIDSSNTEAFF.

The rearrangement uses TRBV6-5 and TRBJ1-4; 9 nucleotides agree with TRBD1. This CDR3 has 18 residues. CDR1 and CDR2 from the germline V gene are MNHEY and SVGAGI. Trimming cost V 5 bases and J 2 bases; bases outside gene matches: 12. In DNA, the CDR3 is TGTGCCAGCAGTCCACAGGGGGCTTTCTCTGGTACTAATGAAAAACTGTTTTTT. Encoded protein: CASSPQGAFSGTNEKLFF.

In DNA form, the CDR3 reads TGTGCCAGCAGCTCCTCCCGGGTTGGAGCCGGGGAGCTGTTTTTT. Its translation: CASSSSRVGAGELFF. The rearrangement links TRBV5-5 to TRBJ2-2; no definite D call. The CDR3 contains 15 residues. Trimming took 3 bases from V and 6 from J, leaving 15 bases between them. Germline V gene data show CDR1 as SGHKS and CDR2 as YYEKEE (reference sequence). Full variable domain (outside the CDR3, taken from reference TRBV5-5 and TRBJ2-2): DAGVTQSPTHLIKTRGQQVTLRCSPISGHKSVSWYQQVLGQGPQFIFQYYEKEERGRGNFPDRFSARQFPNYSSELNVNALLLGDSALYLCASSSSRVGAGELFFGEGSRLTVL.

The rearrangement uses TRBV9 and TRBJ2-6, with 9 bases fitting TRBD1. This CDR3 has 18 amino acids. Unmatched junction bases numbered 6, after V lost 1 base and J lost 1 base. The germline CDR1 and CDR2 sequences are SGDLS and YYNGEE. This chain's CDR3 is CASSVRDRVYSGANVLTF. CDR3 coding DNA: TGTGCCAGCAGCGTAAGGGACAGGGTTTATTCTGGGGCCAACGTCCTGACTTTC. The full variable domain, rest sourced from reference TRBV9 and TRBJ2-6, is DSGVTQTPKHLITATGQRVTLRCSPRSGDLSVYWYQQSLDQGLQFLIQYYNGEERAKGNILERFSAQQFPDLHSELNLSSLELGDSALYFCASSVRDRVYSGANVLTFGAGSRLTVL.

With respect to this clonotype: This may be a read error, as it is one base from a much larger clone. The chain carries TRBV7-9 and TRBJ1-2; D remains ambiguous. V was clipped by 5 bases and J by 4 bases, with 8 bases between them. The CDR3 runs to 12 residues. Germline V lookup: CDR1 SEHNR, CDR2 FQNEAQ (reference sequence). CDR3 region: CASSPMTYGYTF. Written as DNA, the CDR3 is TGTGCCAGCAGCCCAATGACCTATGGCTACACCTTC.

This clonotype was seen a few times. The CDR3 region has the DNA TGCAGCGGCGGACAGGGGGCTGACGAGCAGTACTTC. It encodes CSGGQGADEQYF. This chain connects TRBV29-1 to TRBJ2-7; 11 nucleotides line up with TRBD1. Per the germline V gene, CDR1 is SQVTM and CDR2 is ANQGSEA. J gave up 5 bases and V 7 bases, and 4 bases lay outside the gene matches. This CDR3 region has 12 residues.

In its sample, this clonotype was seen many times. This sequence joins TRBV15 and TRBJ1-2; 7 bases are shared with TRBD1. Germline CDR1 is LNHNV and CDR2 is YYDKDF (reference sequence). The CDR3 runs 14 residues. Trimming at V came to 5 bases and at J to 8 bases, leaving 11 bases not matched to a gene. The DNA for the CDR3 is TGTGCCACCAGCGAGGACAGGATCCAGAAGGGCTACACCTTC. It yields the protein CATSEDRIQKGYTF.